This entry lists 16 T cell receptor beta chains sequenced from one sample in a study of graft-versus-host responses after intestinal transplantation. The antigens for these receptors are not known. Using immunoSEQ multiplex PCR, the repertoire was profiled, and TCRdb retains in-frame clones only, with some absent. The table has about 93,000 clones, 85% to 95% seen once. Sequences were derived from unstimulated CD8+ T cells sorted from spleen or lymph node cells, sampled before intestinal transplant. The origin of the receptors is a human donor who received an intestinal transplant.

The chain is built from TRBV19 and TRBJ2-3; possible D gene TRBD2, 6 bases. The CDR3 consists of 15 residues. The germline CDR1 and CDR2 sequences are LNHDA and SQIVND (reference sequence). V was clipped by 7 bases and J by 1 base, with 15 bases between them. The CDR3, as DNA: TGTGCCAGTACCCCCGGGAGCGGTGGCACAGATACGCAGTATTTT. It encodes CASTPGSGGTDTQYF.

This chain connects TRBV7-2 to TRBJ2-5, with 16 bases fitting TRBD2. This CDR3 is built from 19 residues. Germline values: CDR1 SGHTA, CDR2 FQGNSA. After removal of 4 bases from V and 5 bases from J, the junction contained 13 bases not matched to a gene. CDR3 loop: CASSSAGTSGGADGETQYF. Written as DNA, the CDR3 is TGTGCCAGCAGCTCCGCCGGGACTAGCGGGGGGGCCGATGGGGAGACCCAGTACTTC.

This sequence joins TRBV15 and TRBJ2-1; TRBD2 might be the D (5 bases). The V end lost 0 bases, the J end lost 3 bases, and 15 bases lay between the germline ends. The CDR3 has 17 amino acids. Germline CDR1 and CDR2: LNHNV and YYDKDF (reference sequence). CDR3 sequence (DNA): TGTGCCACCAGCAGAGATTATGGACTCCTTAACTACAATGAGCAGTTCTTC. Its protein product is CATSRDYGLLNYNEQFF.

This clone was observed a few times. V usage is TRBV5-8 and J usage is TRBJ1-1; D gene ambiguous. Looked up from germline, CDR1 is SGHTS and CDR2 is YDEGEE. V was trimmed by 4 bases and J by 4 bases, leaving 14 bases between them. The length of the CDR3 is 14 residues. The CDR3 DNA reads as TGTGCCAGCAGCCCGGACGACGGGGTCACTGAAGCTTTCTTT. Its translation is CASSPDDGVTEAFF.

The rearrangement uses TRBV28 and TRBJ1-6; tentative D call: TRBD1 (5 bases). The CDR3 runs 15 residues. CDR1 MDHEN and CDR2 SYDVKM come from the germline V gene. V was pared by 6 bases and J by 7 bases, with 16 bases between. This CDR3 reads CASSFPAGSNSPLHF. In DNA form, the CDR3 reads TGTGCCAGCAGCTTCCCGGCAGGGTCGAATTCACCCCTCCACTTT.

V usage is TRBV27 and J usage is TRBJ1-5; a weak D match, TRBD1 (6 bases). CDR1 is MNHEY, CDR2 SMNVEV, per germline (reference sequence). The CDR3 loop spans 14 amino acids. The V end lost 3 bases, the J end lost 7 bases, and 13 bases lay between the germline ends. In nucleotides, the CDR3 is TGTGCCAGCAGTTTTGGGGGCTCAAGGCAGCCCCAGCATTTT. Translated: CASSFGGSRQPQHF.

This sequence joins TRBV2 and TRBJ1-5; D not resolved. Germline V gives CDR1 SNHLY, CDR2 FYNNEI. V was pared by 1 base and J by 2 bases, with 6 bases between. The CDR3 length is 14 residues. CDR3 amino acids: CASSEVGGNQPQHF. The DNA of the CDR3 is TGTGCCAGCAGTGAAGTGGGAGGCAATCAGCCCCAGCATTTT.

The V gene is TRBV27, the J gene TRBJ2-3; 8 bases match TRBD2. Germline-derived CDR1 and CDR2 are MNHEY and SMNVEV (reference sequence). V shed 1 base and J 0 bases; nucleotides not matched to a gene: 3. The CDR3 contains 16 residues. The CDR3 nucleotides read TGTGCCAGCAGTTTATTGGCTAGCGGGAGCACAGATACGCAGTATTTT. This sequence encodes CASSLLASGSTDTQYF.

The V gene is TRBV4-1, the J gene TRBJ2-1; TRBD1 matches at 8 bases. V dropped 3 bases and J dropped 4; count of bases not matched to a gene: 8. CDR3 length: 16 residues. Germline V gene sequence: CDR1 MGHRA, CDR2 YSYEKL. The CDR3 loop reads CASSQETGDPYNEQFF. The CDR3 DNA reads as TGCGCCAGCAGCCAGGAGACAGGGGATCCTTACAATGAGCAGTTCTTC.

This clone was picked up one time. The rearrangement links TRBV9 to TRBJ2-1; the match to TRBD2 covers 11 bases. Germline V lookup: CDR1 SGDLS, CDR2 YYNGEE. The CDR3 is 15 amino acids. The V gene end was trimmed by 4 bases and the J gene end by 6 bases; junction bases not matched to a gene: 6. CDR3 amino acids: CASSFSGGASNEQFF. Here the CDR3 DNA reads TGTGCCAGCAGCTTTAGCGGGGGGGCCTCCAATGAGCAGTTCTTC.

The V call is TRBV19, the J call TRBJ2-1; 8 bases are shared with TRBD2. V lost 4 bases to trimming and J lost 7 bases; unmatched junction nucleotides: 6. Germline V lookup: CDR1 LNHDA, CDR2 SQIVND (reference sequence). The CDR3 spans 14 residues. CDR3 region: CASSRWSSGNEQFF. The CDR3 nucleotides are TGTGCCAGTAGTAGGTGGTCTAGCGGGAATGAGCAGTTCTTC.

The chain recombines TRBV9 with TRBJ2-3, with TRBD2 identical over 7 bases. The CDR3 is 14 residues long. Germline V gene lookup returns CDR1 SGDLS and CDR2 YYNGEE. The V gene end was trimmed by 1 base and the J gene end by 3 bases; junction bases not matched to a gene: 2. CDR3 residues: CASSVWGGTDTQYF. The CDR3 DNA reads as TGTGCCAGCAGCGTATGGGGGGGGACAGATACGCAGTATTTT.

The chain links TRBV5-6 to TRBJ2-7, with 9 nucleotides matching TRBD2. V lost 4 bases and J lost 1; bases outside the gene matches: 6. The CDR3 runs 15 residues. Germline CDR1 SGHDT, CDR2 YYEEEE. CDR3 amino acids: CASSPYSGSSYEQYF. The DNA for the CDR3 is TGTGCCAGCAGCCCATATAGCGGGAGTTCCTACGAGCAGTACTTC.

This chain uses TRBV11-2 with TRBJ1-4, with TRBD1 identical over 11 bases. Germline V CDR1 and CDR2: SGHAT, FQNNGV. This CDR3 region has 15 residues. Trimming took 5 bases from V and 8 from J; bases not matched to a gene: 7. The CDR3 sequence is CASSPGDRGREKLFF. The CDR3 nucleotides read TGTGCCAGCAGCCCCGGGGACAGGGGGAGGGAAAAACTGTTTTTT.

The chain joins TRBV7-2 to TRBJ1-6; the D gene is possibly TRBD1 (6 bases). There are 15 residues in the CDR3. CDR1 and CDR2 (germline): SGHTA, FQGNSA. Trimming removed 3 bases from V and 5 bases from J, with 11 bases in between. For the CDR3, the DNA is TGTGCCAGCAGCTTTTGGGACATAAATAATTCACCCCTCCACTTT. Its protein product is CASSFWDINNSPLHF.

This chain connects TRBV28 to TRBJ2-1; 13 bases are shared with TRBD2. V dropped 4 bases and J dropped 3; count of bases not matched to a gene: 12. Germline loops: CDR1 MDHEN, CDR2 SYDVKM. CDR3 length: 19 amino acids. The CDR3 protein is CASSSGTSGADEFYNEQFF. The CDR3 DNA reads as TGTGCCAGCAGTTCCGGGACTAGCGGGGCCGACGAATTCTACAATGAGCAGTTCTTC.